This T cell receptor beta chain stems from a study of shared clonotypes between healthy human individuals. In germline, CDR1 is MNHEY, CDR2 SVGAGI. The CDR3 sequence is 15 residues long. Between the trimmed V and J ends, which lost 4 bases and 7 bases, there was a span of 17 bases. Assay used: immunoSEQ multiplex PCR; TCRdb lists only in-frame clones, some missing. This table holds more than 550,000 clones, about 92% found once. Overall study results and limits: Around 4.7% was the fraction of naive CD4 clonotypes found shared across a few donors.

Free of recent acute infections or vaccinations, the donors were healthy HIV-negative adults. Every donor was a Caucasian adult from Nashville, Tennessee. Pooled CD45RO+ cells and CCR7-negative CD45RA+ TemRA cells made up CD8 memory. A remark on this clone: The antigen is unknown.

This receptor was taken from a man younger than 35 in good health. Some clones in this sample may be carry-over from other donors' samples. The sequenced sample was memory CD8+ T cells from PBMCs. Subset in this sample: CD45RO+ cells pooled with CCR7-negative TemRA cells. V and J are TRBV6-5 and TRBJ2-4; tentative D call: TRBD2 (5 bases). CDR3 region: CASSSRDVEGNIQYF. The CDR3 DNA sequence: TGTGCCAGCAGTTCCCGAGACGTAGAGGGCAACATTCAGTACTTC.